This T cell receptor beta chain comes out of a study of cytomegalovirus exposure and HLA in healthy donors. This CDR3 region has 13 residues. The V gene's germline CDR1 is SGHNT and CDR2 YYREEE (reference sequence). Trimming took 2 bases from V and 2 from J, leaving 8 bases between them. 60 Vbeta and 13 Jbeta primers were used in PCR. Data came from immunoSEQ multiplex PCR; TCRdb stores just in-frame clones and leaves some out. The data contain 150,000 to 200,000 clones, about 75% of them singletons. Notes on the study in general: A link between a missense DCLRE1C variant and TCR beta V- and J-gene trimming emerged from a later analysis. Later analysis indicated greater clonal expansion among HLA-associated TCR beta chains than among equally common other chains.

Comment on this clone: Antigen unknown.

The receptor was derived from a man aged 45-65 years in good health and CMV-seropositive. J is TRBJ2-7 and V is TRBV5-4, with TRBD1 as a possible D gene (6 bases). Sequenced material: PBMCs. The CDR3 DNA is TGTGCCAGCAGCTTCAAGGGGGCCTACGAGCAGTACTTC. Translating gives CASSFKGAYEQYF.